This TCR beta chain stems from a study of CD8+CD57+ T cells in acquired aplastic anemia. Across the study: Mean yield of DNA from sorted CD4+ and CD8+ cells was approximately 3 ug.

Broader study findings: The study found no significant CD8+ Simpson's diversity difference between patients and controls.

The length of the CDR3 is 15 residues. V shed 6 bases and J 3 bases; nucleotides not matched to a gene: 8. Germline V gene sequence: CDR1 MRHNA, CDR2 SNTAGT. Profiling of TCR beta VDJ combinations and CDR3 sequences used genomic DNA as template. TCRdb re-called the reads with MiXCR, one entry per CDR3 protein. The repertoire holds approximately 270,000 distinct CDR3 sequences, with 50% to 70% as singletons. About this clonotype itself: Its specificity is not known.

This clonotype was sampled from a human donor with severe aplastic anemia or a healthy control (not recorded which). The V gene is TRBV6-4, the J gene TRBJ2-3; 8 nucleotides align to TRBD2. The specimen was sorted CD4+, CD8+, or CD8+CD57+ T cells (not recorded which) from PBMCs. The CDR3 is CASSNRTSKTDTQYF. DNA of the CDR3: TGTGCCAGCAGCAACAGGACTAGCAAAACAGATACGCAGTATTTT.